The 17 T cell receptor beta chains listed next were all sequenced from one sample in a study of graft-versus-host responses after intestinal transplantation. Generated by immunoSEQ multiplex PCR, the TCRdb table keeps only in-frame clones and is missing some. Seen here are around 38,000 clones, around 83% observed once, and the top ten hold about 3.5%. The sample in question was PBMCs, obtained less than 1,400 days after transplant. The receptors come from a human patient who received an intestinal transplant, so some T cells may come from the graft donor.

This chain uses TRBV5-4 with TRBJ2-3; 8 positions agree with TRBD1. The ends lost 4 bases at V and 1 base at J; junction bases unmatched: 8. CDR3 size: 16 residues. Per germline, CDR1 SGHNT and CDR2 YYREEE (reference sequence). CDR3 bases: TGTGCCAGCAGCCGGGGACCGGGACAGGGCACAGATACGCAGTATTTT. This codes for CASSRGPGQGTDTQYF.

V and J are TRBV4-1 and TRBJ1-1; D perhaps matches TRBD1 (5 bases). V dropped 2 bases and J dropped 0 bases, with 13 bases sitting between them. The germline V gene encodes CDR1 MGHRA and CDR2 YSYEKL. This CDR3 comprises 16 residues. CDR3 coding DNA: TGCGCCAGCAGCCAATGGGCAGGGTCCATGAACACTGAAGCTTTCTTT. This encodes CASSQWAGSMNTEAFF.

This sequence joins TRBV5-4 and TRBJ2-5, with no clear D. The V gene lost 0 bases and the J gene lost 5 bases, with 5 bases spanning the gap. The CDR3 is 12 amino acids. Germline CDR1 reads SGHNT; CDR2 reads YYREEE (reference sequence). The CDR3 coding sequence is TGTGCCAGCAGCTTGGAGTCGGAGACCCAGTACTTC. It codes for CASSLESETQYF. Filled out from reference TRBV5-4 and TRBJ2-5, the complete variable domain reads ETGVTQSPTHLIKTRGQQVTLRCSSQSGHNTVSWYQQALGQGPQFIFQYYREEENGRGNFPPRFSGLQFPNYSSELNVNALELDDSALYLCASSLESETQYFGPGTRLLVL.

The CDR3 DNA is TGTGCCAGCAGTTCATCCAAGCGGGGCACAGATACGCAGTATTTT. This translates into CASSSSKRGTDTQYF. The chain combines TRBV28 with TRBJ2-3; maybe TRBD2 (6 bases). This CDR3 has 15 residues. The germline gives CDR1 MDHEN, CDR2 SYDVKM. The V and J ends lost 4 bases and 1 base respectively, with 12 bases between them.

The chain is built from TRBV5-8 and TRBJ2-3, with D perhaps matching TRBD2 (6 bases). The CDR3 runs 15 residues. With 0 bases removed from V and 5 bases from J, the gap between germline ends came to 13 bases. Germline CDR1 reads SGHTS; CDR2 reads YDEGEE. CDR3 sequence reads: CASSLARTGGDTQYF. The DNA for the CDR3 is TGTGCCAGCAGCTTGGCCCGGACCGGGGGAGATACGCAGTATTTT.

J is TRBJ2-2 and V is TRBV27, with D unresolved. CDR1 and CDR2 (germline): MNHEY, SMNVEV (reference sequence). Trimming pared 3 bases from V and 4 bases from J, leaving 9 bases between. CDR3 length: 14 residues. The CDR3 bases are TGTGCCAGCAGTTTGTCCGGGTTCACCGGGGAGCTGTTTTTT. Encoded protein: CASSLSGFTGELFF.

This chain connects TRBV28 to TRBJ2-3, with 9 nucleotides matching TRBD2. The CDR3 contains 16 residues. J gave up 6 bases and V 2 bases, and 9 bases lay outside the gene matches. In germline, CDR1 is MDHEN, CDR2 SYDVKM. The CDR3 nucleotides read TGTGCCAGCAGTTTACCTAGCGGGGTAGGACCGGATACGCAGTATTTT. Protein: CASSLPSGVGPDTQYF.

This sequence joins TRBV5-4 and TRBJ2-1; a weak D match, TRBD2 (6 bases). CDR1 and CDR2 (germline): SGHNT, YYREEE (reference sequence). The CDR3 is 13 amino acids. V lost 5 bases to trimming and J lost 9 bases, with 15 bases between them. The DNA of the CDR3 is TGTGCCAGCAGAATAGGTACCGGGGGTGAGCAGTTCTTC. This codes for CASRIGTGGEQFF.

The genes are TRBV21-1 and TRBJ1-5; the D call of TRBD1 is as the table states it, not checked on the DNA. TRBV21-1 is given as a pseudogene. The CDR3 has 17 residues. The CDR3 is CASSKGGQGVSNQPQHF. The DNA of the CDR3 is TGTGCCAGCAGCAAAGGGGGACAGGGGGTTAGCAATCAGCCCCAGCATTTT.

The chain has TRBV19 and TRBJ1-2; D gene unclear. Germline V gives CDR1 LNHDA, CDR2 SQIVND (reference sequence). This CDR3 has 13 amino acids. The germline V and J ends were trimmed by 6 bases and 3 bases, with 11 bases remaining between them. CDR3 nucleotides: TGTGCCAGTAGGTCCTCCCCCTACTATGGCTACACCTTC. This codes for CASRSSPYYGYTF.

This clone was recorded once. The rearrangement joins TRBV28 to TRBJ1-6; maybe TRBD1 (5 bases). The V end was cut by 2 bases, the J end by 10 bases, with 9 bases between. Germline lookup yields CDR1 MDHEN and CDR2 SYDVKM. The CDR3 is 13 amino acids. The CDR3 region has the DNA TGTGCCAGCAGTTTAGGGACCGGATCACCCCTCCACTTT. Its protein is CASSLGTGSPLHF.

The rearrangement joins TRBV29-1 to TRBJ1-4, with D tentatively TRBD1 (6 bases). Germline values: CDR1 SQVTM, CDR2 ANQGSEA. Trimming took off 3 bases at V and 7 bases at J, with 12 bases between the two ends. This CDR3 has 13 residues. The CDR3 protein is CSVERQGSEKLFF. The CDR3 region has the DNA TGCAGCGTTGAGCGGCAGGGGAGTGAAAAACTGTTTTTT.

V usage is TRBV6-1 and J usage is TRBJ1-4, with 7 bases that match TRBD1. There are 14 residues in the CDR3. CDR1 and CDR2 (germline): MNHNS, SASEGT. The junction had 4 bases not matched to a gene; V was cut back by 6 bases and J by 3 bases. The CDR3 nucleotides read TGTGCCAGCAGGACCGGGACAGCTAATGAAAAACTGTTTTTT. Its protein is CASRTGTANEKLFF.

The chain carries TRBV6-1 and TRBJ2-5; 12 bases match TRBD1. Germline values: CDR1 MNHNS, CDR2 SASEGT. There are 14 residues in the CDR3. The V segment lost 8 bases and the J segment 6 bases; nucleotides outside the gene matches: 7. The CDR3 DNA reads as TGTGCCAGCGGAGGGACAGGGGGCGTCAAGACCCAGTACTTC. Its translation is CASGGTGGVKTQYF.

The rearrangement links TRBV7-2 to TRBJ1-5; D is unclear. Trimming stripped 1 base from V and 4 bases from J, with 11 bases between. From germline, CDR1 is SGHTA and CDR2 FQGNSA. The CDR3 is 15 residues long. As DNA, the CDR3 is TGTGCCAGCAGCTTAGTCGGTAAAAGGAATCAGCCCCAGCATTTT. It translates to CASSLVGKRNQPQHF.

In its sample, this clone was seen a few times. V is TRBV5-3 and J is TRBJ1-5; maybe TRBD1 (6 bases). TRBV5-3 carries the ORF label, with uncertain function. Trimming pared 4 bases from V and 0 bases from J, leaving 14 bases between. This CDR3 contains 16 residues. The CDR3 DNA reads TGTGCCAGAAGCCCTATGACAGGATATAGCAATCAGCCCCAGCATTTT. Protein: CARSPMTGYSNQPQHF.

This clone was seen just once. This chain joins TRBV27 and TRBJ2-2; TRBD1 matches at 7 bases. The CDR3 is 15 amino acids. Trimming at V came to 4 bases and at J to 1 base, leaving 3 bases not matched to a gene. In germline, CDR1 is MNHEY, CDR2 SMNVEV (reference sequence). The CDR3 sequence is CASSWGTVNTGELFF. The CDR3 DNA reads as TGTGCCAGCAGTTGGGGGACAGTGAACACCGGGGAGCTGTTTTTT.